One T cell receptor (beta chain) is described in this entry. Its antigen is unidentified. The data stem from a study of a mutant IDH1 vaccine in newly diagnosed glioma. Findings and caveats of the study: Top-clonotype changes in peripheral T cells seemed unrelated to pseudoprogression. In around 93% of patients, immune responses induced by the vaccine occurred.

Time point meaning: week 11, during vaccination. In every dose of vaccine, 300 ug of mutant IDH1 20-mer peptide was given alongside topical imiquimod. Each astrocytoma in the donors was new, WHO grade 3 or 4, IDH1-mutant and ATRX-lost. The CDR3 loop spans 13 amino acids. Per the germline V gene, CDR1 is MNHEY and CDR2 is SVGAGI. Trimming removed 7 bases at V and 8 bases at J, with 14 bases between. Sequencing was performed with immunoSEQ multiplex PCR; in TCRdb, only in-frame clones are kept and a portion is missing. The table has 110,000 or so clones, roughly nine tenths seen once. This clonotype originated in a woman between 45 and 65 years old with glioma. The J gene is TRBJ2-2, the V gene TRBV6-5; no clear D gene. The sequencing used PBMCs, collected from a glioma patient whose treatment included an IDH1 peptide vaccine. For the CDR3, the DNA is TGTGCCAGCACCTGGACCCTGCAAGGGGAGCTGTTTTTT. Translation: CASTWTLQGELFF.